Following are 28 T cell receptor beta chains from one sample sequenced in a study of T-cell reconstitution after alpha-beta-depleted transplantation in children. The authors prepared the TCRbeta library with unique molecular identifiers. One entry per CDR3 protein results from TCRdb running MiXCR on the PCR reads. This sample has some 70,000 distinct CDR3 sequences, with 6% to 8.5% found just once. The sample here was PBMCs from the stem cell graft donor, taken from the stem cell graft. The source of these receptors is a human donor who donated a stem cell graft to a child with acute lymphoblastic leukemia.

This clonotype was seen at least ten times. V and J are TRBV7-3 and TRBJ1-1, with a tentative D call TRBD1 (5 bases). The CDR3 has 15 residues. The V gene lost 1 base and the J gene lost 6 bases, with 15 bases spanning the gap. Germline loops: CDR1 SGHTA, CDR2 FQGTGA. DNA for the CDR3: TGTGCCAGCAGCTTAAATGGCGGTGGGGCCGCTGAAGCTTTCTTT. This encodes CASSLNGGGAAEAFF.

This clonotype was seen many times. This chain joins TRBV9 and TRBJ2-1; 8 nucleotides agree with TRBD2. Trimming cost V 0 bases and J 4 bases; bases outside gene matches: 9. The CDR3 is 17 residues long. Per germline, CDR1 SGDLS and CDR2 YYNGEE. The CDR3 loop is CASSVATGGLGYNEQFF. In DNA, the CDR3 is TGTGCCAGCAGCGTAGCTACGGGGGGACTAGGGTACAATGAGCAGTTCTTC.

A few counts support this clonotype. The chain is built from TRBV24-1 and TRBJ2-5; 10 nucleotides line up with TRBD1. The germline V gene has CDR1 KGHDR and CDR2 SFDVKD. V shed 4 bases, J shed 6 bases, and the junction held 7 bases outside the gene matches. This CDR3 has 15 amino acids. CDR3 residues: CATSETGTGDQTQYF. CDR3 bases: TGTGCCACCAGTGAAACCGGGACAGGGGATCAGACCCAGTACTTC.

This clonotype was observed a handful of times. Here the CDR3 reads CSVVVSWDRVNYGYTF. In DNA, the CDR3 is TGCAGCGTTGTGGTGTCGTGGGACAGGGTCAACTATGGCTACACCTTC. The chain has TRBV29-1 and TRBJ1-2; TRBD1 aligns across 9 bases. The CDR3 has 16 residues. V lost 4 bases, J lost 2 bases, and 11 bases stayed unmatched. Germline CDR1 reads SQVTM; CDR2 reads ANQGSEA. The full variable domain, with the rest looked up from reference TRBV29-1 and TRBJ1-2, is SAVISQKPSRDICQRGTSLTIQCQVDSQVTMMFWYRQQPGQSLTLIATANQGSEATYESGFVIDKFPISRPNLTFSTLTVSNMSPEDSSIYLCSVVVSWDRVNYGYTFGSGTRLTVV.

The table lists this clonotype with many counts. The chain carries TRBV5-1 and TRBJ2-7, with TRBD2 as a possible D gene (5 bases). The V gene lost 0 bases and the J gene lost 3 bases, with 7 bases spanning the gap. From germline, CDR1 is SGHRS and CDR2 YFSETQ. The CDR3 extends over 13 amino acids. The CDR3 sequence is CASSLAEGYEQYF. CDR3 DNA sequence: TGCGCCAGCAGCTTGGCCGAGGGCTACGAGCAGTACTTC.

This chain links TRBV5-1 with TRBJ2-4, with TRBD1 identical over 8 bases. CDR1 and CDR2 from the germline V gene are SGHRS and YFSETQ. The CDR3 is 16 residues long. With V trimmed by 3 bases and J by 6 bases, 11 bases remained unmatched. The CDR3 nucleotides read TGCGCCAGCAGCTCAGCCAAGACAGGGGTAGGAAACATTCAGTACTTC. Translating it yields CASSSAKTGVGNIQYF.

The sample holds many counts of this clonotype. The chain recombines TRBV20-1 with TRBJ2-7; 9 bases align to TRBD2. Germline assignment: CDR1 DFQATT and CDR2 SNEGSKA (reference sequence). V was pared by 7 bases and J by 7 bases, with 14 bases of the junction left unmatched. The CDR3 spans 14 residues. CDR3 DNA: TGCAGTGTGCGGGAGGGTGAAAGGGTACGAGAGCAGTACTTC. It encodes CSVREGERVREQYF.

The rearrangement links TRBV7-1 to TRBJ2-3; a possible D gene is TRBD2 (6 bases). TRBV7-1 is designated an ORF whose function remains uncertain. V was pared by 3 bases and J by 0 bases, with 16 bases between. The CDR3 covers 17 residues. CDR3 in DNA: TGTGCCAGCAGCTCCGGACACAAAAGCGGGAGCACAGATACGCAGTATTTT. It yields the protein CASSSGHKSGSTDTQYF.

The rearrangement joins TRBV10-3 to TRBJ2-2; tentatively, D is TRBD1 (5 bases). There are 15 residues in the CDR3. Germline CDR1 and CDR2: ENHRY and SYGVKD. V lost 6 bases to trimming and J lost 0 bases, with 11 bases between them. The CDR3 loop reads CAISVQDTNTGELFF. The CDR3 bases are TGTGCCATCAGCGTGCAGGACACGAACACCGGGGAGCTGTTTTTT.

This clonotype was detected many times. The gene calls are TRBV4-3 and TRBJ2-5; 7 nucleotides align to TRBD1. Germline-derived CDR1 and CDR2 are LGHNA and YSLEER. The CDR3 spans 17 residues. V shed 0 bases and J 1 base; nucleotides not matched to a gene: 8. DNA of the CDR3: TGCGCCAGCAGCCAAGATTGGTTGGGACAGTCCCAAGAGACCCAGTACTTC. It translates to CASSQDWLGQSQETQYF.

Ten or more counts support this clonotype. The chain joins TRBV4-2 to TRBJ2-7; D is possibly TRBD1 (5 bases). V was shortened by 0 bases and J by 0 bases, with 9 bases between the two germline ends. Germline V gene data show CDR1 as LGHNA and CDR2 as YNFKEQ. CDR3 size: 15 residues. In nucleotides, the CDR3 is TGTGCCAGCAGCCAAGAGTCGGACAACTCCTACGAGCAGTACTTC. This sequence encodes CASSQESDNSYEQYF.

This clonotype was recorded at least ten times. The J gene is TRBJ1-1, the V gene TRBV11-3; TRBD1 agrees at 7 bases. Germline CDR1 and CDR2: SGHNT and YENEEA. The CDR3 contains 16 residues. Losses at the gene ends were 2 bases for V and 4 bases for J; bases not matched to a gene: 10. CDR3 loop: CASSLPSGTAITEAFF. In DNA form, the CDR3 reads TGTGCCAGCAGCTTACCCTCCGGGACAGCGATCACTGAAGCTTTCTTT.

This clonotype came up many times. The CDR3 DNA reads TGTGCCAGCAGCTCCTGGGAGGTCTACGAGCAGTACTTC. Protein product: CASSSWEVYEQYF. V gene TRBV5-5 combines with J gene TRBJ2-7, with D possibly being TRBD2 (6 bases). This CDR3 spans 13 amino acids. V lost 3 bases and J 3 bases, leaving 10 bases between the germline ends. Germline V gene data show CDR1 as SGHKS and CDR2 as YYEKEE (reference sequence). The full variable domain, in which reference TRBV5-5 and TRBJ2-7 provide the parts outside the CDR3, is DAGVTQSPTHLIKTRGQQVTLRCSPISGHKSVSWYQQVLGQGPQFIFQYYEKEERGRGNFPDRFSARQFPNYSSELNVNALLLGDSALYLCASSSWEVYEQYFGPGTRLTVT.

The sample holds many counts of this clonotype. The V call is TRBV5-1, the J call TRBJ2-2, with no clear D. CDR1 is SGHRS and CDR2 is YFSETQ in the germline V gene. This CDR3 comprises 14 residues. Deletions cut 7 bases from V and 1 base from J, with 11 bases between. The CDR3 here is CASDPDGNTGELFF. DNA of the CDR3: TGCGCCAGCGACCCCGATGGGAACACCGGGGAGCTGTTTTTT.

This clonotype was seen many times. This sequence joins TRBV9 and TRBJ1-3; D not resolved. Germline V gives CDR1 SGDLS, CDR2 YYNGEE. The CDR3 sequence is 16 residues long. Trimming took 0 bases from V and 4 from J, leaving 14 bases between them. CDR3 sequence reads: CASSVDSRRTGNTIYF. For the CDR3, the DNA is TGTGCCAGCAGCGTAGATTCCCGTAGGACGGGAAACACCATATATTTT. Drawing the rest from reference TRBV9 and TRBJ1-3, the complete variable domain is DSGVTQTPKHLITATGQRVTLRCSPRSGDLSVYWYQQSLDQGLQFLIQYYNGEERAKGNILERFSAQQFPDLHSELNLSSLELGDSALYFCASSVDSRRTGNTIYFGEGSWLTVV.

This clonotype was found many times. This chain's CDR3 is CASSPDRSSPQHF. The CDR3 nucleotides are TGTGCCAGCAGCCCCGACCGATCATCTCCCCAGCATTTT. The rearrangement joins TRBV7-7 to TRBJ1-5; D ambiguous. Trimming shortened V by 5 bases and J by 10 bases, and 15 bases separated the two germline ends. Germline V gene data show CDR1 as SSHAT and CDR2 as FNYEAQ (reference sequence). The CDR3 covers 13 residues.

This clonotype was seen a handful of times. The chain employs TRBV7-2 and TRBJ2-3, with 9 nucleotides matching TRBD2. Germline V lookup: CDR1 SGHTA, CDR2 FQGNSA. The junction had 10 bases not matched to a gene; V was cut back by 5 bases and J by 4 bases. This CDR3 comprises 16 residues. The CDR3 nucleotides read TGTGCCAGCAGCCTAAATAGCGGGAGTCGAGCAGATACGCAGTATTTT. This sequence encodes CASSLNSGSRADTQYF.

The genes are TRBV5-1 and TRBJ2-7; TRBD2 matches 13 bases. Trimming removed 4 bases from V and 1 base from J; junction bases left unmatched: 2. The germline V gene encodes CDR1 SGHRS and CDR2 YFSETQ. The CDR3 loop spans 15 amino acids. CDR3: CASSRLAGGSYEQYF. The DNA of the CDR3 is TGCGCCAGCAGCCGACTAGCGGGAGGATCCTACGAGCAGTACTTC. The full variable domain, in which reference TRBV5-1 and TRBJ2-7 provide the parts outside the CDR3, is KAGVTQTPRYLIKTRGQQVTLSCSPISGHRSVSWYQQTPGQGLQFLFEYFSETQRNKGNFPGRFSGRQFSNSRSEMNVSTLELGDSALYLCASSRLAGGSYEQYFGPGTRLTVT.

Only a few counts were recorded for this clonotype. This chain uses TRBV5-1 with TRBJ2-4; the D gene is possibly TRBD2 (5 bases). The V end lost 4 bases, the J end lost 2 bases, and 13 bases lay between the germline ends. Germline-derived CDR1 and CDR2 are SGHRS and YFSETQ. This CDR3 contains 15 residues. CDR3 sequence reads: CASSPWEMPKNIQYF. The DNA for the CDR3 is TGCGCCAGCAGCCCGTGGGAGATGCCCAAAAACATTCAGTACTTC.

This clonotype has at least ten counts. The chain uses TRBV9 and TRBJ2-1; 11 nucleotides agree with TRBD2. The CDR3 totals 16 residues. V shed 0 bases and J 9 bases; nucleotides not matched to a gene: 8. CDR1 and CDR2 from the germline V gene are SGDLS and YYNGEE. Here the CDR3 DNA reads TGTGCCAGCAGCGTAGGGCTGACTAGCGGGAACACTGAGCAGTTCTTC. Its protein product is CASSVGLTSGNTEQFF.

This sequence joins TRBV7-8 and TRBJ2-5, with 8 bases that match TRBD1. The V segment lost 5 bases and the J segment 7 bases; nucleotides outside the gene matches: 9. CDR3 length: 14 amino acids. Germline values: CDR1 SGHVS, CDR2 FQNEAQ. The CDR3 sequence: CASSPGQGRLTQYF. The CDR3 DNA follows: TGTGCCAGCAGCCCCGGACAGGGCCGGCTGACCCAGTACTTC.

This clonotype occurred many times. The rearrangement uses TRBV3-1 and TRBJ1-4; D is undetermined. Trimming cost V 1 base and J 5 bases, with 20 bases left between them. The CDR3 extends over 18 amino acids. Germline CDR1 reads LGHDT; CDR2 reads YNNKEL (reference sequence). CDR3: CASSQGIGWKEGNEKLFF. For the CDR3, the DNA is TGTGCCAGCAGCCAAGGCATAGGTTGGAAAGAAGGAAATGAAAAACTGTTTTTT.

This clonotype was counted ten times or more. The chain uses TRBV7-2 and TRBJ2-7, with D perhaps matching TRBD1 or TRBD2 (5 bases each). CDR1 SGHTA and CDR2 FQGNSA come from the germline V gene. Deletions cut 0 bases from V and 3 bases from J, with 12 bases between. This CDR3 has 15 amino acids. The CDR3 nucleotides are TGTGCCAGCAGCTTAGCACCCGGGACCGTCTACGAGCAGTACTTC. Translating it yields CASSLAPGTVYEQYF.

This clonotype was seen at least ten times. This chain uses TRBV5-1 with TRBJ1-1; the D is unclear. CDR3 length equals 13 residues. V lost 5 bases to trimming and J lost 1 base, with 9 bases between them. The germline gives CDR1 SGHRS, CDR2 YFSETQ. The CDR3 region is CASSNTGNTEAFF. The CDR3 coding sequence is TGCGCCAGCAGTAATACGGGGAACACTGAAGCTTTCTTT.

V is TRBV4-2 and J is TRBJ2-5; 7 nucleotides align to TRBD2. Per the germline V gene, CDR1 is LGHNA and CDR2 is YNFKEQ. This CDR3 spans 13 amino acids. The V and J ends lost 5 bases and 5 bases, in that order; junction bases with no gene match: 5. The CDR3 sequence is CASSGSGRETQYF. The CDR3 DNA follows: TGTGCCAGCAGCGGTAGCGGGCGGGAGACCCAGTACTTC.

This clonotype occurred a few times. The rearrangement links TRBV7-2 to TRBJ2-2; possible D gene TRBD2, 6 bases. CDR3 length: 13 residues. Germline lookup yields CDR1 SGHTA and CDR2 FQGNSA. V was clipped by 8 bases and J by 6 bases, with 13 bases between them. CDR3 DNA sequence: TGTGCCAGCGGGGACTTCCTACCCGGGGAGCTGTTTTTT. Amino acid sequence: CASGDFLPGELFF.

In this sample, this clonotype turned up many times. The chain's CDR3 is CSAMRTDTEAFF. The DNA of the CDR3 is TGCAGTGCCATGCGCACCGACACTGAAGCTTTCTTT. The V gene is TRBV20-1, the J gene TRBJ1-1, with no clear D. Trimming took off 6 bases at V and 3 bases at J, with 11 bases between the two ends. This CDR3 has 12 amino acids. From germline, CDR1 is DFQATT and CDR2 SNEGSKA (reference sequence).

This clonotype has ten or more counts. V usage is TRBV5-1 and J usage is TRBJ1-4; a possible D gene is TRBD1 (5 bases). V was trimmed by 4 bases and J by 5 bases, leaving 18 bases between them. There are 16 residues in the CDR3. Germline CDR1 SGHRS, CDR2 YFSETQ. The CDR3, as DNA: TGCGCCAGCAGCCACGGACAAGAGTTGGCGAATGAAAAACTGTTTTTT. Protein product: CASSHGQELANEKLFF.